The clone carrying this T cell receptor (beta chain) showed up just a few times. The antigen remains undetermined. The data were obtained in a study of vaccination and CD4 T cells after COVID-19. Study overall: Vaccinees got either two BNT162b2 doses or two mRNA-1273 doses. Overlapping SARS-CoV-2, HCoV-NL63, HCoV-OC43 and HCoV-229E spike peptides were used to stimulate cells.

The Oncomine TCR Beta short-read assay was what sequenced the DNA obtained from cultured CD4+ T cells. It was cultured CD4+ T cells from which genomic DNA was extracted. MiXCR, applied by TCRdb to the PCR reads, yields one record per CDR3 protein. The sample consists of some 16,000 distinct CDR3 sequences, 70% to 80% of them appearing once. Treatment specified: approximately nine-day PBMC culture with coronavirus spike peptide pools or control peptides (ViraFEST assay). Expanded clonotypes were found by TCR sequencing after peptide-pool stimulation (ViraFEST). This CDR3 is built from 13 residues. CDR1 is MNHEY, CDR2 SVGEGT, per germline. V was pared by 7 bases and J by 8 bases, with 17 bases between.

The sequencing input was CD4+ T cells from blood, cultured in vitro. The source of this sequence is a human donor who had recovered from COVID-19. The genes are TRBV6-2 or TRBV6-3 and TRBJ1-2; tentatively, D is TRBD1 (5 bases). Here the CDR3 DNA reads TGTGCCAGCACCCGGTGGGGGGGTGACGGCTACACCTTC. This translates into CASTRWGGDGYTF.